A single sample gave rise to the 19 T cell receptor beta chains below, sequenced in a study of T cells in Graves' hyperthyroidism and ophthalmopathy. Amplification yielded TCR beta CDR3 regions, with RNA transcripts as the source. First-round RT-PCR targeting the TCR CDR3 was performed with the HTBI primer set. TCRdb reprocessed the multiplex PCR reads via MiXCR and lists one record per CDR3 protein. The sample includes hundreds of thousands of distinct CDR3 sequences, around 15% of them seen just once. Sequencing used blood. These receptors all stem from a woman between 18 and 29 years old with Graves' hyperthyroidism.

This clonotype was observed at least ten times. The chain links TRBV28 to TRBJ2-3; D not certain. With 3 bases removed from V and 2 bases from J, the gap between germline ends came to 6 bases. The CDR3 is made up of 13 amino acids. Germline V gene sequence: CDR1 MDHEN, CDR2 SYDVKM. As DNA, the CDR3 is TGTGCCAGCAGTTTTAACCCCACAGATACGCAGTATTTT. It codes for CASSFNPTDTQYF.

In this sample, this clonotype turned up a few times. The chain carries TRBV10-3 and TRBJ2-1; D is undetermined. Trimming left V 2 bases short and J 12 bases short, with 14 bases between. The germline V gene encodes CDR1 ENHRY and CDR2 SYGVKD. The CDR3 covers 13 residues. Here the CDR3 reads CAISEDVATWQFF. For the CDR3, the DNA is TGTGCCATCAGTGAGGATGTTGCTACATGGCAGTTCTTC.

The V gene is TRBV7-9, the J gene TRBJ2-3; D remains ambiguous. Trimming removed 4 bases from V and 2 bases from J, with 16 bases in between. The CDR3 is 16 residues long. Germline CDR1 is SEHNR and CDR2 is FQNEAQ (reference sequence). The CDR3 DNA follows: TGTGCCAGCAGCTCCTTATTATTACTTAACACAGATACGCAGTATTTT. This encodes CASSSLLLLNTDTQYF.

V gene TRBV27 combines with J gene TRBJ2-7; D not resolved. V lost 3 bases and J 8 bases, leaving 14 bases between the germline ends. The CDR3 spans 13 residues. CDR1 and CDR2 from the germline V gene are MNHEY and SMNVEV (reference sequence). CDR3 nucleotides: TGTGCCAGCAGTTTTTCGACACGGTGGCAGCAGTACTTC. This gives the protein CASSFSTRWQQYF.

Turning to this clonotype: An end of the junction does not agree with germline; a read error may underlie this. The rearrangement joins TRBV18 to TRBJ1-1; no clear D. The germline CDR1 and CDR2 sequences are KGHSH and LQKENI. The CDR3 is 13 amino acids. CDR3 amino acids: CAGSQNLNTEAFF. Here the CDR3 DNA reads TGTGCCGGCTCCCAAAATTTGAACACTGAAGCTTTCTTT.

V gene TRBV19 combines with J gene TRBJ1-5; 7 nucleotides agree with TRBD1. The CDR3 is 17 amino acids. V lost 6 bases to trimming and J lost 0 bases; unmatched junction nucleotides: 11. Germline values: CDR1 LNHDA, CDR2 SQIVND (reference sequence). The CDR3 sequence: CASSLLRGEISNQPQHF. Written as DNA, the CDR3 is TGTGCCAGTAGCCTCCTCAGGGGGGAGATTAGCAATCAGCCCCAGCATTTT.

This sequence joins TRBV4-1 and TRBJ2-1; 8 nucleotides align to TRBD1. The trim removed 2 bases at V and 7 bases at J, leaving 10 bases unmatched. The CDR3 has 16 amino acids. Germline V gives CDR1 MGHRA, CDR2 YSYEKL. The CDR3 here is CASSQPGQDRVNEQFF. CDR3 in DNA: TGCGCCAGCAGCCAACCGGGACAGGATAGAGTTAATGAGCAGTTCTTC.

Ten or more counts support this clonotype. The rearrangement links TRBV20-1 to TRBJ2-1, with 12 nucleotides matching TRBD2. The germline V gene encodes CDR1 DFQATT and CDR2 SNEGSKA (reference sequence). Trimming cost V 3 bases and J 0 bases; bases outside gene matches: 0. CDR3 length equals 15 residues. The CDR3 nucleotides are TGCAGTGCTAGGACTAGCGGGAGCTCCTACAATGAGCAGTTCTTC. Translating it yields CSARTSGSSYNEQFF.

The chain couples TRBV6-5 to TRBJ2-2; 10 bases match TRBD1. V lost 7 bases, J lost 10 bases, and 3 bases stayed unmatched. This CDR3 has 12 amino acids. Germline V lookup: CDR1 MNHEY, CDR2 SVGAGI. The CDR3 nucleotides are TGTGCCAGCACGACAGGGGGCGAGGAGCTGTTTTTT. Residues: CASTTGGEELFF.

There are many counts of this clonotype. The rearrangement joins TRBV12-3 or TRBV12-4 to TRBJ2-4; TRBD2 matches at 8 bases. This CDR3 comprises 18 residues. With 3 bases clipped from V and 3 bases from J, the junction kept 13 bases outside the gene matches. CDR3 DNA sequence: TGTGCCAGCAGTTTGCGTAGCGGGAATTACAGGGACAAAAACATTCAGTACTTC. It is translated as CASSLRSGNYRDKNIQYF.

The rearrangement uses TRBV3-1 and TRBJ2-7; D is possibly TRBD2 (5 bases). CDR1 LGHDT and CDR2 YNNKEL come from the germline V gene (reference sequence). This CDR3 is 16 amino acids long. Trimming shortened V by 0 bases and J by 3 bases, and 15 bases separated the two germline ends. The DNA for the CDR3 is TGTGCCAGCAGCCAAGATACCGCGGGCTGGGGCTACGAGCAGTACTTC. It translates to CASSQDTAGWGYEQYF.

This clonotype was counted at least ten times. The chain links TRBV30 to TRBJ1-3; TRBD1 agrees at 7 bases. V shed 2 bases, J shed 7 bases, and the junction held 5 bases outside the gene matches. The germline gives CDR1 GTSNPN, CDR2 SVGIG (reference sequence). CDR3 size: 13 residues. The CDR3 bases are TGTGCCTGGAGTACGGGACAGCCCAACACCATATATTTT. Its protein product is CAWSTGQPNTIYF.

In this sample, this clonotype turned up many times. This sequence joins TRBV7-9 and TRBJ2-3, with 9 bases identical to TRBD1. Trimming took 3 bases from V and 4 from J; bases not matched to a gene: 8. Germline CDR1 and CDR2: SEHNR and FQNEAQ (reference sequence). The length of the CDR3 is 16 residues. CDR3 region: CASSLTGQGRADTQYF. The CDR3 bases are TGTGCCAGCAGCTTGACAGGACAGGGGCGGGCAGATACGCAGTATTTT.

In its sample, this clonotype was seen many times. The genes are TRBV28 and TRBJ2-7; TRBD1 might be the D (5 bases). In germline, CDR1 is MDHEN, CDR2 SYDVKM. Trimming removed 4 bases at V and 4 bases at J, with 17 bases between. This CDR3 contains 15 residues. This chain's CDR3 is CASSSLDSLSYEQYF. CDR3 coding DNA: TGTGCCAGCAGTTCCCTAGACAGTCTATCTTACGAGCAGTACTTC.

There are a few counts of this clonotype. The chain joins TRBV2 to TRBJ2-1, with D uncertain. CDR1 and CDR2 (germline): SNHLY, FYNNEI. The CDR3 loop spans 12 amino acids. Deletions cut 4 bases from V and 10 bases from J, with 11 bases between. CDR3 DNA: TGTGCCAGCAGTGCTACGAAGAGAGAGCAGTTCTTC. Encoded protein: CASSATKREQFF.

The CDR3 sequence is CASSQHTGADTEAFF. The CDR3 DNA sequence: TGCGCCAGCAGCCAGCATACAGGGGCCGACACTGAAGCTTTCTTT. The V gene is TRBV4-1, the J gene TRBJ1-1, with 7 bases fitting TRBD1. The CDR3 has 15 amino acids. Germline CDR1 reads MGHRA; CDR2 reads YSYEKL. V lost 3 bases and J lost 3; bases outside the gene matches: 7.

The chain links TRBV24-1 to TRBJ2-7; 7 positions agree with TRBD2. Germline CDR1 is KGHDR and CDR2 is SFDVKD. V lost 3 bases to trimming and J lost 5 bases; unmatched junction nucleotides: 3. The CDR3 is made up of 13 amino acids. The CDR3 DNA is TGTGCCACCAGTGATAGCGGGATCGACGAGCAGTACTTC. Amino acids: CATSDSGIDEQYF.

V usage is TRBV20-1 and J usage is TRBJ2-4; 10 nucleotides agree with TRBD2. V shed 1 base, J shed 5 bases, and the junction held 14 bases outside the gene matches. Germline V gene lookup returns CDR1 DFQATT and CDR2 SNEGSKA (reference sequence). CDR3 length: 18 amino acids. This CDR3 is CSARAKSGRASAENIQYF. The CDR3 coding sequence is TGCAGTGCTAGAGCTAAAAGCGGGAGGGCCAGTGCGGAAAACATTCAGTACTTC.

The chain carries TRBV28 and TRBJ2-3; 16 nucleotides align to TRBD2. V trimming: 5 bases; J trimming: 3 bases; junction bases outside the gene matches: 5. This CDR3 contains 17 residues. CDR1 and CDR2 (germline): MDHEN, SYDVKM. CDR3: CASSRSGLAGGTDTQYF. The CDR3 DNA reads as TGTGCCAGCAGTCGCTCGGGACTAGCGGGAGGGACAGATACGCAGTATTTT. The whole variable domain, filled in from reference TRBV28 and TRBJ2-3, reads DVKVTQSSRYLVKRTGEKVFLECVQDMDHENMFWYRQDPGLGLRLIYFSYDVKMKEKGDIPEGYSVSREKKERFSLILESASTNQTSMYLCASSRSGLAGGTDTQYFGPGTRLTVL.